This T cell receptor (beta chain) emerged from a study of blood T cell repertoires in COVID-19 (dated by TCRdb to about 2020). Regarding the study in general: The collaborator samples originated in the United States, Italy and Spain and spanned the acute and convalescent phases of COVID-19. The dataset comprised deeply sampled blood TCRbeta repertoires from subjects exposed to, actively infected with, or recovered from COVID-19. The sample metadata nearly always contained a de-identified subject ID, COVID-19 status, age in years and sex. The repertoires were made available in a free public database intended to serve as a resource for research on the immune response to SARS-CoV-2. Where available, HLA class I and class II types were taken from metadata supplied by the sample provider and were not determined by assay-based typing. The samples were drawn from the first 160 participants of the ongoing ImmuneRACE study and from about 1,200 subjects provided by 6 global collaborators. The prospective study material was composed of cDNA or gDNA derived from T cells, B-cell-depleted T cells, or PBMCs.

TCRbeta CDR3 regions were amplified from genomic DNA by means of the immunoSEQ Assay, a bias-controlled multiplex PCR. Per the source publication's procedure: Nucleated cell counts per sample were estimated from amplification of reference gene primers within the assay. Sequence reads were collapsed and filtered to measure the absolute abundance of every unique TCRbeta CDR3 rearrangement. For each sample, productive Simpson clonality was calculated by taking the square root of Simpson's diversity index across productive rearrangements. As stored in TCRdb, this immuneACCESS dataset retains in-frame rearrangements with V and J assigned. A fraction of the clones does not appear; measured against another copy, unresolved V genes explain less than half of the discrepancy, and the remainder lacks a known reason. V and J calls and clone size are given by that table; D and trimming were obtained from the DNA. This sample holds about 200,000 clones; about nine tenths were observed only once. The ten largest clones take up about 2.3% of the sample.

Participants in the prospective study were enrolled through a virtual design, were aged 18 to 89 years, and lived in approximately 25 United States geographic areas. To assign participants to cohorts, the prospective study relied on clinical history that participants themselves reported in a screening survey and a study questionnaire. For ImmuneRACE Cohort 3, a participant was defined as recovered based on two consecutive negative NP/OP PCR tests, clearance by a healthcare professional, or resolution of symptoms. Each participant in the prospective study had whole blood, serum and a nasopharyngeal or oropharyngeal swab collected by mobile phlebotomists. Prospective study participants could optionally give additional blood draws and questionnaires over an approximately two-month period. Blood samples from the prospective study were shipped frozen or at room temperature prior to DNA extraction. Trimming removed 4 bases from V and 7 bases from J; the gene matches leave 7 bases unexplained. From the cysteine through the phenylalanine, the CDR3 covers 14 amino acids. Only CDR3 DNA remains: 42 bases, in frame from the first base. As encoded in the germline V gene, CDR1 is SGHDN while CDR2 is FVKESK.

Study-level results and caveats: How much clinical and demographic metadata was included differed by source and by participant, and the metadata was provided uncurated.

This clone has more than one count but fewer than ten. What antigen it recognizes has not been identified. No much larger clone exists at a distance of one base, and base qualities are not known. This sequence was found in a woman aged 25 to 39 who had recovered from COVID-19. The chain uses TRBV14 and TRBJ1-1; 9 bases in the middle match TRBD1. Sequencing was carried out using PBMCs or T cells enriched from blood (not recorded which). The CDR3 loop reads CASSLETGGFEAFF. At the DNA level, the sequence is TGTGCCAGCAGCCTAGAGACAGGGGGTTTTGAAGCTTTCTTT.